This T cell receptor (beta chain) was sequenced during a study of response to subunit inactivated influenza vaccine. This clonotype has a count of ten or more. The target antigen is unknown. TCRdb analysed the RT-PCR reads with MiXCR anew, one entry per CDR3 protein. Found here are over 150,000 distinct CDR3 sequences, roughly a tenth of them singletons; the top ten hold 12%. Study outcomes and limitations: New T cells are recruited in small numbers by each seasonal influenza vaccination, according to the authors' suggestion.

This CDR3 region has 16 residues. Germline-derived CDR1 and CDR2 are SGHVS and FQNEAQ. V lost 4 bases, J lost 6 bases, and 10 bases stayed unmatched. The sequences come from non-naive T cells sorted from PBMCs, collected roughly 47 days after vaccination. The source of this sequence is a man aged 45-65 years who received an inactivated influenza vaccine. The chain links TRBV7-8 to TRBJ1-5, with 9 bases fitting TRBD1. The CDR3 coding sequence is TGTGCCAGCAGCTCATATAGGACAGGGGAGCTTCAGCCCCAGCATTTT. This gives the protein CASSSYRTGELQPQHF.